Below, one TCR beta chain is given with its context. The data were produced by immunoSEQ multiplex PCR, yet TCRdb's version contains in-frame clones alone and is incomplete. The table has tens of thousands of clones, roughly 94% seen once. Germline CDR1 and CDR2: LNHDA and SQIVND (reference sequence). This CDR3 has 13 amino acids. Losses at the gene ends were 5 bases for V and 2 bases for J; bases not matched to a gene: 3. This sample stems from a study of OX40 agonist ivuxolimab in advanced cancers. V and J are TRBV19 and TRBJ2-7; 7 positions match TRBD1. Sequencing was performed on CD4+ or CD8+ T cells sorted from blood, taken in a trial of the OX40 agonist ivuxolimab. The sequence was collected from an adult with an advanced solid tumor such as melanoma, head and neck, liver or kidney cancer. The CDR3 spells CASSRDSAYEQYF. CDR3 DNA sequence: TGTGCCAGTAGTCGGGACAGTGCCTACGAGCAGTACTTC.